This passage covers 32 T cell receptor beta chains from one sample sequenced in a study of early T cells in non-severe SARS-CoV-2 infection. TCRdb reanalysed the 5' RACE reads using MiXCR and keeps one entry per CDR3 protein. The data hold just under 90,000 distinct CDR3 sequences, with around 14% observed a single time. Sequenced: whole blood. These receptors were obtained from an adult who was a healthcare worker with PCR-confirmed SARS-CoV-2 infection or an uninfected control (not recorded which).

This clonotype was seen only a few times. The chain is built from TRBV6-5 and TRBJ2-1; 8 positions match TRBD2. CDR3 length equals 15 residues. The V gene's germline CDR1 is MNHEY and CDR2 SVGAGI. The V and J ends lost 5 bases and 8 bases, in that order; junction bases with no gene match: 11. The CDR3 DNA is TGTGCCAGCAGTCGGGGACTAGTTCACAAGGATGAGCAGTTCTTC. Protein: CASSRGLVHKDEQFF.

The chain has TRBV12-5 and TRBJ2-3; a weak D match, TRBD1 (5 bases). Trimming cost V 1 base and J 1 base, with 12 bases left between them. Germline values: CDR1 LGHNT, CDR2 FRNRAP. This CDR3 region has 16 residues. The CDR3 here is CASGLAGFVGTDTQYF. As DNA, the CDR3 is TGTGCTAGTGGTTTGGCAGGGTTTGTTGGCACAGATACGCAGTATTTT.

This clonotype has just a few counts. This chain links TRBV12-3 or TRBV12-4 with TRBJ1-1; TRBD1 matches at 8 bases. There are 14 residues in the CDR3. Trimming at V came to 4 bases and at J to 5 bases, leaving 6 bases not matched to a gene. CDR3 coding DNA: TGTGCCAGCAGTTCCACGGACAGGGCGACTGAAGCTTTCTTT. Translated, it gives CASSSTDRATEAFF.

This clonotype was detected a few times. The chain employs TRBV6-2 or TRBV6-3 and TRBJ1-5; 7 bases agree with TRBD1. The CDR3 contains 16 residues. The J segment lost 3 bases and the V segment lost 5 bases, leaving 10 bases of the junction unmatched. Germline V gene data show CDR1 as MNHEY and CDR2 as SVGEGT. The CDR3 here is CASSTRRDSPNQPQHF. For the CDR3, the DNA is TGTGCCAGCAGTACTCGCCGGGACAGCCCCAATCAGCCCCAGCATTTT.

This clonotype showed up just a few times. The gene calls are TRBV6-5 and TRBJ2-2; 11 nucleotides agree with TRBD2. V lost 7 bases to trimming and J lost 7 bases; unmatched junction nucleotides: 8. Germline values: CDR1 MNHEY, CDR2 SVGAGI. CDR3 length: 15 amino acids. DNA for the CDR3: TGTGCCAGCACACGTAGCGGGAGGGCTGGCGGGGAGCTGTTTTTT. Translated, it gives CASTRSGRAGGELFF.

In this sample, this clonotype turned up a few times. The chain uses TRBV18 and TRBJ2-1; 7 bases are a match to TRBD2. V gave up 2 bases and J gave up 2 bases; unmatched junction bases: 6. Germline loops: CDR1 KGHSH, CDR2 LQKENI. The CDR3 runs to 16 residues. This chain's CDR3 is CASSPYERDPYNEQFF. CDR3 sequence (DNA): TGTGCCAGCTCACCATACGAGCGGGATCCCTACAATGAGCAGTTCTTC.

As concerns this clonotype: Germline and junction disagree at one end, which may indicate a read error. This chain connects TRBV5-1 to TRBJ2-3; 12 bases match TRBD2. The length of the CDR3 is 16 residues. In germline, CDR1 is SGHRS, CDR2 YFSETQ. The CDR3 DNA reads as TGTGCCAGCAACCTGACTAGCGGGAGTGGCGCAGATACGCAGTATTTT. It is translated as CASNLTSGSGADTQYF.

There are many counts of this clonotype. The CDR3 protein is CASNKMGADTQYF. The CDR3 bases are TGTGCCAGCAATAAAATGGGGGCAGATACGCAGTATTTT. The rearrangement uses TRBV27 and TRBJ2-3; D could derive from TRBD1 or TRBD2 (5 bases each). The CDR3 is 13 amino acids. The germline V and J ends were trimmed by 7 bases and 4 bases, with 12 bases remaining between them. Per the germline V gene, CDR1 is MNHEY and CDR2 is SMNVEV (reference sequence).

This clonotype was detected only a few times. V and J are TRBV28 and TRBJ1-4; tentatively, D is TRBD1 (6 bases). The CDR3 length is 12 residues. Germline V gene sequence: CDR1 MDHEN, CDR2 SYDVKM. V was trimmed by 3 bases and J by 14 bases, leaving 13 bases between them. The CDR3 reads CASSFAPGHLFF. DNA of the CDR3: TGTGCCAGCAGTTTCGCCCCGGGACATCTGTTTTTT.

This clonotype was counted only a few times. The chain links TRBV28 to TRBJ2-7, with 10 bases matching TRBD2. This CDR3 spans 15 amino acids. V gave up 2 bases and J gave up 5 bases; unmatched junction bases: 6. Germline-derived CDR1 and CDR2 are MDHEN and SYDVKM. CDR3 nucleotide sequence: TGTGCCAGCAGTTTACTAGCGGGAGTTACCCACGAGCAGTACTTC. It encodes CASSLLAGVTHEQYF.

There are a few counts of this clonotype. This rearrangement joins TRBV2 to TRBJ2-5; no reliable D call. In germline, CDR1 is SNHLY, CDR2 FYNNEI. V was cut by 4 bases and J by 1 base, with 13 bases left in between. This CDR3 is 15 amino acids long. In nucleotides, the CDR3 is TGTGCCAGCAGTGCCAGACGCAATACCCAAGAGACCCAGTACTTC. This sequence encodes CASSARRNTQETQYF.

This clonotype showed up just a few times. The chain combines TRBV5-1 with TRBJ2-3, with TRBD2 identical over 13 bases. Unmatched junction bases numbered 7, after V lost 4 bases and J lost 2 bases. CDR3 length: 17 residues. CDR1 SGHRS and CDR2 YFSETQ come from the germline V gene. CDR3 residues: CASSHGLAGADTDTQYF. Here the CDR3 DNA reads TGCGCCAGCAGCCACGGACTAGCGGGAGCGGACACAGATACGCAGTATTTT.

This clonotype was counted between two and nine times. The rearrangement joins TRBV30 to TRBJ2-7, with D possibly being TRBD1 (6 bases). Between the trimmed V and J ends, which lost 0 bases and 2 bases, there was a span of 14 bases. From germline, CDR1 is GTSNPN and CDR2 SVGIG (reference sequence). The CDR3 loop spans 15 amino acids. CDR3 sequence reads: CAWSVQGRRAYEQYF. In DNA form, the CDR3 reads TGTGCCTGGAGTGTACAGGGACGCCGGGCCTACGAGCAGTACTTC.

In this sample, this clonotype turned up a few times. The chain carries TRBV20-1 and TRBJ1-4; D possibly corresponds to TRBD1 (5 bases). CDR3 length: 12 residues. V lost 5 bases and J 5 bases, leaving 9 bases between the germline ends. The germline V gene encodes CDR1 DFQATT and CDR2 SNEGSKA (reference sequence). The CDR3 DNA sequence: TGCAGTGCTCGTTCAGGGAATGAAAAACTGTTTTTT. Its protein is CSARSGNEKLFF.

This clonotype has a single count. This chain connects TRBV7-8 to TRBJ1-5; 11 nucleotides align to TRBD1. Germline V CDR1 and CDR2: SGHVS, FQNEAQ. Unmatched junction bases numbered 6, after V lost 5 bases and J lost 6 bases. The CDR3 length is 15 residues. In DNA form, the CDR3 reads TGTGCCAGCAGCCGGACAGGGGGCGCGAGTCAGCCCCAGCATTTT. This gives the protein CASSRTGGASQPQHF. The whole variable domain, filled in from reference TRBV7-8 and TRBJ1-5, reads GAGVSQSPRYKVAKRGQDVALRCDPISGHVSLFWYQQALGQGPEFLTYFQNEAQLDKSGLPSDRFFAERPEGSVSTLKIQRTQQEDSAVYLCASSRTGGASQPQHFGDGTRLSIL.

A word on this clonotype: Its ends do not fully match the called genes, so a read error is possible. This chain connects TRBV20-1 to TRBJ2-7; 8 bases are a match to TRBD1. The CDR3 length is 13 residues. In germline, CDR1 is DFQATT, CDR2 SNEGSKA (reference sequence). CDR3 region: CSARWDRPYKQYF. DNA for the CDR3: TGCAGTGCTAGATGGGACAGGCCCTACAAGCAGTACTTC.

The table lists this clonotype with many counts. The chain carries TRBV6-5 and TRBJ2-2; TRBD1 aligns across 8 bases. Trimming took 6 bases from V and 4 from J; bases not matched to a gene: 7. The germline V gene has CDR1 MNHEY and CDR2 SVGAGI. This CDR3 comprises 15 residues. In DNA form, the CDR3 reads TGTGCCAGCAGCTCCAGGGGGCGCGTCACCGGGGAGCTGTTTTTT. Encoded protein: CASSSRGRVTGELFF.

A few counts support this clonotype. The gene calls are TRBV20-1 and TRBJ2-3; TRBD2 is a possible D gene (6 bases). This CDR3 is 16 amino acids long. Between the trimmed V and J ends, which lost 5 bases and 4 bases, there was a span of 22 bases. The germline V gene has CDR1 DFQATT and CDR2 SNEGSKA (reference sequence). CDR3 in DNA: TGCAGTGCTGCCAATATGGGCGGGGCGCAGGCAGATACGCAGTATTTT. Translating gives CSAANMGGAQADTQYF.

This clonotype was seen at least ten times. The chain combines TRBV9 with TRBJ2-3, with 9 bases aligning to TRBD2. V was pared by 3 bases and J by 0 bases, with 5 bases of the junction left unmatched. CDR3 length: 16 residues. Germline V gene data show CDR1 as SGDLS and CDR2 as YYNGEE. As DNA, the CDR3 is TGTGCCAGCAGCGGAGCTAGCGGGGCGAGCACAGATACGCAGTATTTT. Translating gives CASSGASGASTDTQYF.

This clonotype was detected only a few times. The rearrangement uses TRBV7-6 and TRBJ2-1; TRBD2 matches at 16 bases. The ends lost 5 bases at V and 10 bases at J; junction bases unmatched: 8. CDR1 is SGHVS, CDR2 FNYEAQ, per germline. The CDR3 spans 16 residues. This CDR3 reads CASSGTGTSGRDEQFF. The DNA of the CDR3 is TGTGCCAGCAGCGGTACCGGGACTAGCGGGAGGGACGAGCAGTTCTTC.

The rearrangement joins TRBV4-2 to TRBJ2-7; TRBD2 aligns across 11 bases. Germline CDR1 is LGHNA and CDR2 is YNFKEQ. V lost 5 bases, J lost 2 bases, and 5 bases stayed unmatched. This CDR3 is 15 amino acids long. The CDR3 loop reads CASSWGLADTYEQYF. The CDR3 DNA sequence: TGTGCCAGCAGCTGGGGACTAGCGGATACCTACGAGCAGTACTTC.

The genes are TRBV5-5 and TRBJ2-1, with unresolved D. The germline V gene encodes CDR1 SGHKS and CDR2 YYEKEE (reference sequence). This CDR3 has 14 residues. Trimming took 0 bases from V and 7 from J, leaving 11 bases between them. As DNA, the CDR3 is TGTGCCAGCAGCTTGGGATCCCCCCGGAATGAGCAGTTCTTC. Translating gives CASSLGSPRNEQFF.

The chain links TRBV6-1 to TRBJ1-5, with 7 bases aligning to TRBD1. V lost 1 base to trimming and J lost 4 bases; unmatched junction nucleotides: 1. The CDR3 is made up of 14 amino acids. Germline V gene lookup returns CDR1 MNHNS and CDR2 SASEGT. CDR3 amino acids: CASSEETGNQPQHF. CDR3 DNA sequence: TGTGCCAGCAGTGAAGAGACAGGGAATCAGCCCCAGCATTTT.

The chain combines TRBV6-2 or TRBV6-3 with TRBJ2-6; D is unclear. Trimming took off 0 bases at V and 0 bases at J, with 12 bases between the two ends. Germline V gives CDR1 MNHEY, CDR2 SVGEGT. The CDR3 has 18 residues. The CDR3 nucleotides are TGTGCCAGCAGTTACTCGACTGGCGGTTTCTCTGGGGCCAACGTCCTGACTTTC. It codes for CASSYSTGGFSGANVLTF.

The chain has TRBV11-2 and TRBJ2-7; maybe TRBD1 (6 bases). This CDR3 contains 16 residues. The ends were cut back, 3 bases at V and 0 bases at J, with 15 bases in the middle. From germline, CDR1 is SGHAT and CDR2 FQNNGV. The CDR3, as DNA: TGTGCCAGCAGCTTTTCCCGGACAGCGAGCTCCTACGAGCAGTACTTC. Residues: CASSFSRTASSYEQYF.

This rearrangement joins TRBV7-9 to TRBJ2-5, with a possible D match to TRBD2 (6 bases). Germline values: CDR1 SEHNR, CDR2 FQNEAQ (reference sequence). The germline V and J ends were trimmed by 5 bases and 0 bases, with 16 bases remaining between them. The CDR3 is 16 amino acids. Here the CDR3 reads CASSRGSRTYQETQYF. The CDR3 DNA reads TGTGCCAGCAGCCGGGGGTCCAGGACGTACCAAGAGACCCAGTACTTC.

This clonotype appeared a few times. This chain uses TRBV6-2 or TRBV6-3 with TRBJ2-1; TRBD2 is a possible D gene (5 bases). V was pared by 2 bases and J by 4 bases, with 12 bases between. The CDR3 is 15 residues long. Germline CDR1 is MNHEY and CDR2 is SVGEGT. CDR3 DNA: TGTGCCAGCAGTTACGGTACTAGGATTTACAATGAGCAGTTCTTC. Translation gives CASSYGTRIYNEQFF.

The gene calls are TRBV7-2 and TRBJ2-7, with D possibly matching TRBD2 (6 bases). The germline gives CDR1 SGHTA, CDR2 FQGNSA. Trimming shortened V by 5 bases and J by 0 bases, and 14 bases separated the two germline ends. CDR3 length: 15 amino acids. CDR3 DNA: TGTGCCAGCAGCACTTCCGGGACTGGCTCCTACGAGCAGTACTTC. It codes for CASSTSGTGSYEQYF.

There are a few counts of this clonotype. The CDR3 DNA is TGTGCCAGCAGTGGACGTTTGTCCTACAATGAGCAGTTCTTC. It codes for CASSGRLSYNEQFF. The rearrangement uses TRBV28 and TRBJ2-1; unclear D gene. The CDR3 is made up of 14 amino acids. Trimming took 5 bases from V and 1 from J, leaving 9 bases between them. Germline-derived CDR1 and CDR2 are MDHEN and SYDVKM.

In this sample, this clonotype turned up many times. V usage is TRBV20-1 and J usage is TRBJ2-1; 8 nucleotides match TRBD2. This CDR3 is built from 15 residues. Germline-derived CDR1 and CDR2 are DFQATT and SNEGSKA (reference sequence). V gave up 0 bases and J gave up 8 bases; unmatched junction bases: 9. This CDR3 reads CSARDFSTSGYEQFF. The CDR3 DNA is TGCAGTGCTAGAGACTTCTCTACTAGCGGTTATGAGCAGTTCTTC.

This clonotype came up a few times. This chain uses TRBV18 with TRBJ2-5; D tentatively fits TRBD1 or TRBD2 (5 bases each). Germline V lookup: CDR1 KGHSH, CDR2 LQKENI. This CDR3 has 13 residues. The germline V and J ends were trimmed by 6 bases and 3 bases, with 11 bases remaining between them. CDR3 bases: TGTGCCAGCTCCCTTGGGACGGAAGAGACCCAGTACTTC. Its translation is CASSLGTEETQYF.

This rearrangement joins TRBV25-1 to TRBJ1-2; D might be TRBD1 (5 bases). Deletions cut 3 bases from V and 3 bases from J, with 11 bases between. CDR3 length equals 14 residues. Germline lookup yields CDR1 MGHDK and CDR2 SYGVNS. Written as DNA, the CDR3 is TGTGCCAGCAGTGATCGGGGCGTGCACTATGGCTACACCTTC. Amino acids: CASSDRGVHYGYTF.